Below are 3 T cell receptor beta chains sequenced from a single sample in a study of T cell clonotyping in hematopoietic cell transplantation. Profiled with immunoSEQ multiplex PCR; TCRdb holds only in-frame clones, not every one. The sample gives fewer than 20,000 clones, 70% to 75% of which show up once; approximately 9% is in the top ten. The sample comprised peripheral blood mononuclear cells. Every receptor here comes from a woman aged 60-75 years in good health. Some clones in this sample may be carry-over from other donors' samples.

This clone was recorded a few times. The chain combines TRBV4-3 with TRBJ1-3; D unresolved. This CDR3 has 15 residues. CDR1 and CDR2 (germline): LGHNA, YSLEER. V was cut by 1 base and J by 3 bases, with 10 bases left in between. The CDR3 DNA reads as TGCGCCAGCAGCCAAGGAACGGGTTTTGGAAACACCATATATTTT. The encoded protein is CASSQGTGFGNTIYF.

The genes are TRBV27 and TRBJ1-1, with D perhaps TRBD1 (6 bases). The V end was cut by 2 bases, the J end by 0 bases, with 7 bases between. This CDR3 is built from 14 residues. Germline-derived CDR1 and CDR2 are MNHEY and SMNVEV (reference sequence). The CDR3 DNA sequence: TGTGCCAGCAGTTTAACAGGGATGAACACTGAAGCTTTCTTT. Protein sequence: CASSLTGMNTEAFF.

The rearrangement links TRBV14 to TRBJ2-7; D gene unclear. Trimming shortened V by 4 bases and J by 1 base, and 5 bases separated the two germline ends. Germline CDR1 is SGHDN and CDR2 is FVKESK. The CDR3 sequence is 12 residues long. The CDR3 DNA follows: TGTGCCAGCAGCCGGCAATCCTACGAGCAGTACTTC. Protein: CASSRQSYEQYF. Full variable domain (rest looked up from reference TRBV14 and TRBJ2-7): EAGVTQFPSHSVIEKGQTVTLRCDPISGHDNLYWYRRVMGKEIKFLLHFVKESKQDESGMPNNRFLAERTGGTYSTLKVQPAELEDSGVYFCASSRQSYEQYFGPGTRLTVT.